Shown below are 3 T cell receptor beta chains from a single sample sequenced in a study of control samples from healthy donors and cancer patients. Using immunoSEQ multiplex PCR, the repertoire was profiled, and TCRdb retains in-frame clones only, with some absent. This table holds about 120,000 clones, less than 90% found once. Source material: blood. Receptors originate from a man aged 18 to 35 in good health.

The rearrangement links TRBV2 to TRBJ2-1; the match to TRBD2 covers 12 bases. With 7 bases clipped from V and 4 bases from J, the junction kept 2 bases outside the gene matches. The CDR3 totals 14 residues. Germline assignment: CDR1 SNHLY and CDR2 FYNNEI. The CDR3 DNA sequence: TGTGCCAGCATCGGGACTAGCGGGTACAATGAGCAGTTCTTC. Protein: CASIGTSGYNEQFF.

V usage is TRBV11-2 and J usage is TRBJ1-5; D remains unclear. The CDR3 sequence is 13 residues long. Germline CDR1 is SGHAT and CDR2 is FQNNGV. V was shortened by 3 bases and J by 1 base, with 4 bases between the two germline ends. This chain's CDR3 is CASSFRSNQPQHF. The CDR3 DNA reads TGTGCCAGCAGCTTCCGAAGCAATCAGCCCCAGCATTTT.

This clone appeared a single time. The CDR3 bases are TGTGCCACCAGCAGGCCCACCGGGACAGGGGTGAATGAGCAGTTCTTC. Encoded protein: CATSRPTGTGVNEQFF. V gene TRBV15 combines with J gene TRBJ2-1; 10 nucleotides line up with TRBD1. Germline V lookup: CDR1 LNHNV, CDR2 YYDKDF (reference sequence). With V trimmed by 3 bases and J by 7 bases, 9 bases remained unmatched. This CDR3 contains 16 residues.